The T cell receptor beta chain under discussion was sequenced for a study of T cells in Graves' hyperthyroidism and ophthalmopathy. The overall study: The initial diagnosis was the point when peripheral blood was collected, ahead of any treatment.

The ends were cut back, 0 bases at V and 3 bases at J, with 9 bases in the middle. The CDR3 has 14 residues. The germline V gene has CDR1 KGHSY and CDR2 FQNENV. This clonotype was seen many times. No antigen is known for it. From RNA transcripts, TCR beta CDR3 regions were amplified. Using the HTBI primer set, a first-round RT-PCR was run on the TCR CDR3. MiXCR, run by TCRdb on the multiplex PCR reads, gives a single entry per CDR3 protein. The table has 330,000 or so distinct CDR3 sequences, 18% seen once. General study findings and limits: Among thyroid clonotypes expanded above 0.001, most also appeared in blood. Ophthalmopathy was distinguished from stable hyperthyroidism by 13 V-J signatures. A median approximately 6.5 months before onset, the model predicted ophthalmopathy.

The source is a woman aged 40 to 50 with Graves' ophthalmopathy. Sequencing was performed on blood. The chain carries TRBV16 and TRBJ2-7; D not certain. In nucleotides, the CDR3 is TGTGCCAGCAGCCAATCAGTGGCAGGCTACGAGCAGTACTTC. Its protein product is CASSQSVAGYEQYF.